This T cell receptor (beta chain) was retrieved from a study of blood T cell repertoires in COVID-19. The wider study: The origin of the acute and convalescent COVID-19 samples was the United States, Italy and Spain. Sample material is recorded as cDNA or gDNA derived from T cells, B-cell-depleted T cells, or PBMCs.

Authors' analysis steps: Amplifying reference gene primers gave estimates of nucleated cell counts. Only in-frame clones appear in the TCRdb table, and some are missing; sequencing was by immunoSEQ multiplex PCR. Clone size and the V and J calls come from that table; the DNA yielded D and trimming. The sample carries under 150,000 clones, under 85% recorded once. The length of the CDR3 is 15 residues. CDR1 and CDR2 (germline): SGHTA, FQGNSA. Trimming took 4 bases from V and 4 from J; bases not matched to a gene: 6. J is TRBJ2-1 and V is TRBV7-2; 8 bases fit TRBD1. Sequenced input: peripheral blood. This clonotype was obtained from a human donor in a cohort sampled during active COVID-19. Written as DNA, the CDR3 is TGTGCCAGCAGCTCTCGACAGGGGAGTTACAATGAGCAGTTCTTC. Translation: CASSSRQGSYNEQFF.